The rows below give T cell receptor beta chains drawn from one sample of a study of blood T cells in healthy people across ages. TCRdb re-called the 5' RACE reads through MiXCR, storing one row per CDR3 protein. Counted here are some 1.5 million distinct CDR3 sequences, roughly 30% occurring once; the ten biggest clones make up about 7.7%. Sequencing was carried out using blood. The receptors stem from a woman under 40 in good health. Each CDR3 is given with its conserved first and last residue. Each record gives: clone size, J gene, D gene, V gene, CDR3 protein, CDR3 DNA. D genes are given only for firm matches. The size entry is marked missing in some rows and otherwise reads once, few, many or a size class.

clone size: many; J gene: TRBJ2-1; D gene: .; V gene: TRBV5-1; CDR3 protein: CASSLPSSGPYNEQFF; CDR3 DNA: TGCGCCAGCAGCCTACCGTCTAGTGGCCCCTACAATGAGCAGTTCTTC
clone size: .; J gene: TRBJ1-2; D gene: .; V gene: TRBV27; CDR3 protein: CARSPGSAYGYTF; CDR3 DNA: TGTGCCCGCAGTCCTGGATCGGCCTATGGCTACACCTTC
clone size: .; J gene: TRBJ2-1; D gene: .; V gene: TRBV29-1; CDR3 protein: CSVESKGPRASIVNEQFF; CDR3 DNA: TGCAGCGTTGAATCTAAAGGCCCGAGAGCCTCCATCGTGAATGAGCAGTTCTTC
clone size: few; J gene: TRBJ2-1; D gene: .; V gene: TRBV5-1; CDR3 protein: CASSPGPSNNEQFF; CDR3 DNA: TGCGCCAGCAGCCCGGGTCCGTCGAACAATGAGCAGTTCTTC
clone size: .; J gene: TRBJ1-6; D gene: .; V gene: TRBV6-1; CDR3 protein: CASSGTAWRGSPLHF; CDR3 DNA: TGTGCCAGCAGCGGGACGGCCTGGCGCGGTTCACCCCTCCACTTT
clone size: many; J gene: TRBJ2-3; D gene: .; V gene: TRBV7-2; CDR3 protein: CASSFTASQYF; CDR3 DNA: TGTGCCAGCAGCTTTACAGCTTCGCAGTATTTT
clone size: .; J gene: TRBJ2-7; D gene: TRBD1; V gene: TRBV7-9; CDR3 protein: CASSKLQGHPYEQYF; CDR3 DNA: TGTGCCAGCAGCAAACTACAGGGGCACCCCTACGAGCAGTACTTC
clone size: many; J gene: TRBJ2-7; D gene: TRBD1; V gene: TRBV12-3/TRBV12-4; CDR3 protein: CASSVGRTGADEQYF; CDR3 DNA: TGTGCCAGCAGCGTTGGGCGGACAGGGGCTGACGAGCAGTACTTC
clone size: many; J gene: TRBJ2-1; D gene: TRBD2; V gene: TRBV4-3; CDR3 protein: CASSQDPSGGNNEQFF; CDR3 DNA: TGCGCCAGCAGCCAAGATCCGAGCGGGGGGAACAATGAGCAGTTCTTC
clone size: few; J gene: TRBJ1-1; D gene: .; V gene: TRBV7-6; CDR3 protein: CASSLGSGPNTEAFF; CDR3 DNA: TGTGCCAGCAGCTTAGGGTCAGGGCCTAACACTGAAGCTTTCTTT
clone size: .; J gene: TRBJ2-7; D gene: TRBD1; V gene: TRBV7-2; CDR3 protein: CASSFPGQGIPEQYF; CDR3 DNA: TGTGCCAGCAGCTTCCCGGGACAGGGGATACCCGAGCAGTACTTC
clone size: .; J gene: TRBJ1-4; D gene: .; V gene: TRBV9; CDR3 protein: CASSVASGMGAEKLFF; CDR3 DNA: TGTGCCAGCAGCGTAGCTTCGGGGATGGGGGCAGAAAAACTGTTTTTT
clone size: .; J gene: TRBJ1-3; D gene: .; V gene: TRBV6-2/TRBV6-3; CDR3 protein: CASRRYSGNTIYF; CDR3 DNA: TGTGCCAGTAGGCGGTACTCTGGAAACACCATATATTTT
clone size: few; J gene: TRBJ2-5; D gene: .; V gene: TRBV20-1; CDR3 protein: CSATPGNGAETQYF; CDR3 DNA: TGCAGTGCCACCCCGGGTAACGGTGCGGAGACCCAGTACTTC
clone size: .; J gene: TRBJ1-6; D gene: .; V gene: TRBV7-2; CDR3 protein: CASSTAKIDRPLHF; CDR3 DNA: TGTGCCAGCAGCACTGCGAAGATTGATCGACCCCTCCACTTT
clone size: few; J gene: TRBJ2-7; D gene: .; V gene: TRBV12-3/TRBV12-4; CDR3 protein: CVSSLRGTGNEQYF; CDR3 DNA: TGTGTCAGCAGTTTGAGAGGGACCGGCAACGAGCAGTACTTC
clone size: .; J gene: TRBJ1-2; D gene: .; V gene: TRBV5-5; CDR3 protein: CASSPGDIPYGYTF; CDR3 DNA: TGTGCCAGCAGTCCTGGGGACATCCCCTATGGCTACACCTTC
clone size: .; J gene: TRBJ2-6; D gene: TRBD1; V gene: TRBV9; CDR3 protein: CASSTRDRARSGANVLTF; CDR3 DNA: TGTGCCAGCAGCACCCGGGACAGAGCCCGATCTGGGGCCAACGTCCTGACTTTC
clone size: .; J gene: TRBJ2-5; D gene: TRBD2; V gene: TRBV12-3/TRBV12-4; CDR3 protein: CASSLRGGLTHF; CDR3 DNA: TGTGCCAGCAGTTTACGGGGGGGCTTAACACACTTC
clone size: .; J gene: TRBJ1-1; D gene: TRBD1; V gene: TRBV27; CDR3 protein: CASSWESGTVNTEAFF; CDR3 DNA: TGTGCCAGCAGTTGGGAATCCGGGACAGTGAACACTGAAGCTTTCTTT
clone size: many; J gene: TRBJ2-1; D gene: .; V gene: TRBV4-1; CDR3 protein: CASSQDISYNEQFF; CDR3 DNA: TGCGCCAGCAGCCAAGATATTTCATACAATGAGCAGTTCTTC
clone size: .; J gene: TRBJ2-1; D gene: .; V gene: TRBV7-8; CDR3 protein: CASSLVSQTYNEQFF; CDR3 DNA: TGTGCCAGCAGCTTAGTCTCCCAGACCTACAATGAGCAGTTCTTC
clone size: few; J gene: TRBJ1-5; D gene: TRBD1; V gene: TRBV5-1; CDR3 protein: CASSRTGGGDQPQHF; CDR3 DNA: TGCGCCAGCAGCCGTACAGGGGGCGGAGATCAGCCCCAGCATTTT
clone size: .; J gene: TRBJ2-7; D gene: .; V gene: TRBV15; CDR3 protein: CATSRYLSFGNEQYF; CDR3 DNA: TGTGCCACCAGCAGATATCTGTCTTTCGGAAATGAGCAGTACTTC
clone size: few; J gene: TRBJ2-1; D gene: TRBD2; V gene: TRBV12-3/TRBV12-4; CDR3 protein: CASSYNGLAGGEQFF; CDR3 DNA: TGTGCCAGCAGTTATAATGGACTAGCGGGAGGTGAGCAGTTCTTC
clone size: few; J gene: TRBJ2-7; D gene: .; V gene: TRBV14; CDR3 protein: CASSQEFLGEQYF; CDR3 DNA: TGTGCCAGCAGCCAAGAGTTTTTGGGGGAGCAGTACTTC
clone size: .; J gene: TRBJ2-7; D gene: .; V gene: TRBV27; CDR3 protein: CASSQMPGLKYEQYF; CDR3 DNA: TGTGCCAGCAGCCAGATGCCGGGACTGAAGTACGAGCAGTACTTC
clone size: many; J gene: TRBJ2-7; D gene: .; V gene: TRBV6-5; CDR3 protein: CASSRGGNREQYF; CDR3 DNA: TGTGCCAGCAGTCGAGGGGGGAATAGGGAGCAGTACTTC
clone size: many; J gene: TRBJ2-4; D gene: TRBD1; V gene: TRBV12-3/TRBV12-4; CDR3 protein: CASSLGVTGGNIQYF; CDR3 DNA: TGTGCCAGCAGTTTAGGGGTGACAGGGGGCAACATTCAGTACTTC
clone size: .; J gene: TRBJ1-4; D gene: .; V gene: TRBV29-1; CDR3 protein: CSASGTTDEKLFF; CDR3 DNA: TGCAGCGCCTCCGGGACAACAGATGAAAAACTGTTTTTT
clone size: few; J gene: TRBJ2-1; D gene: .; V gene: TRBV20-1; CDR3 protein: CSARSGENSYNEQFF; CDR3 DNA: TGCAGTGCTAGGTCAGGGGAGAACTCCTACAATGAGCAGTTCTTC
clone size: .; J gene: TRBJ1-4; D gene: .; V gene: TRBV29-1; CDR3 protein: CSVHREQGEKLFF; CDR3 DNA: TGCAGCGTTCACCGGGAGCAGGGTGAAAAACTGTTTTTT
clone size: .; J gene: TRBJ2-2; D gene: TRBD2; V gene: TRBV18; CDR3 protein: CASSPTGTSGTGELFF; CDR3 DNA: TGTGCCAGCTCACCGACCGGGACTAGCGGAACCGGGGAGCTGTTTTTT
clone size: .; J gene: TRBJ2-5; D gene: .; V gene: TRBV29-1; CDR3 protein: CSVEGTARLVSQYF; CDR3 DNA: TGCAGCGTTGAAGGGACGGCGAGGTTGGTGTCCCAGTACTTC
clone size: .; J gene: TRBJ2-1; D gene: TRBD2; V gene: TRBV3-1; CDR3 protein: CASSLLLAGGPGPPQFF; CDR3 DNA: TGTGCCAGCAGCCTCCTACTAGCGGGAGGGCCGGGCCCCCCGCAGTTCTTC
clone size: .; J gene: TRBJ2-6; D gene: .; V gene: TRBV29-1; CDR3 protein: CSVERGTGANVLTF; CDR3 DNA: TGCAGCGTTGAGCGGGGTACTGGGGCCAACGTCCTGACTTTC
clone size: few; J gene: TRBJ2-5; D gene: .; V gene: TRBV3-1; CDR3 protein: CASSTSYGRGYQETQYF; CDR3 DNA: TGTGCCAGCAGCACCTCCTACGGGCGGGGCTACCAAGAGACCCAGTACTTC
clone size: few; J gene: TRBJ1-2; D gene: TRBD1; V gene: TRBV7-2; CDR3 protein: CAGSFRDRGMYTF; CDR3 DNA: TGTGCCGGCAGCTTCCGGGACAGGGGGATGTACACCTTC
clone size: many; J gene: TRBJ1-2; D gene: .; V gene: TRBV11-2; CDR3 protein: CASSLAAAVYGYTF; CDR3 DNA: TGTGCCAGCAGCTTAGCAGCAGCCGTCTATGGCTACACCTTC
clone size: .; J gene: TRBJ2-7; D gene: TRBD1; V gene: TRBV5-1; CDR3 protein: CASSYGTGCYEQYF; CDR3 DNA: TGCGCCAGCAGCTACGGGACAGGGTGCTACGAGCAGTACTTC
clone size: .; J gene: TRBJ2-1; D gene: .; V gene: TRBV9; CDR3 protein: CASSVEGTPLPHEQFF; CDR3 DNA: TGTGCCAGCAGCGTAGAAGGGACGCCCCTCCCTCATGAGCAGTTCTTC
clone size: .; J gene: TRBJ2-7; D gene: TRBD2; V gene: TRBV7-9; CDR3 protein: CASSPPSAGVSYEQYF; CDR3 DNA: TGTGCCAGCAGCCCTCCCTCGGCGGGGGTGTCCTACGAGCAGTACTTC
clone size: many; J gene: TRBJ2-1; D gene: TRBD2; V gene: TRBV12-3/TRBV12-4; CDR3 protein: CAISGSSYNEQFF; CDR3 DNA: TGTGCCATTAGCGGGAGCTCCTACAATGAGCAGTTCTTC
clone size: few; J gene: TRBJ2-1; D gene: TRBD2; V gene: TRBV7-3; CDR3 protein: CASSPGLAGVQNNGQFF; CDR3 DNA: TGTGCCAGCAGCCCCGGACTAGCGGGGGTTCAGAACAATGGGCAGTTCTTC
clone size: few; J gene: TRBJ2-1; D gene: .; V gene: TRBV29-1; CDR3 protein: CSVAGGLSSYNEQFF; CDR3 DNA: TGCAGCGTTGCCGGCGGGCTCTCCTCCTACAATGAGCAGTTCTTC
clone size: few; J gene: TRBJ2-1; D gene: .; V gene: TRBV2; CDR3 protein: CASKSQPGANEQFF; CDR3 DNA: TGTGCCAGCAAGAGTCAGCCCGGGGCCAATGAGCAGTTCTTC
clone size: few; J gene: TRBJ2-3; D gene: TRBD1; V gene: TRBV12-3/TRBV12-4; CDR3 protein: CASRPGGVFYTQYF; CDR3 DNA: TGTGCCAGCAGACCAGGGGGCGTATTTTATACGCAGTATTTT
clone size: many; J gene: TRBJ2-4; D gene: .; V gene: TRBV6-5; CDR3 protein: CASTERGKNIQYF; CDR3 DNA: TGTGCCAGCACGGAAAGGGGCAAAAACATTCAGTACTTC
clone size: many; J gene: TRBJ2-7; D gene: .; V gene: TRBV9; CDR3 protein: CASSVSSTGEEQYF; CDR3 DNA: TGTGCCAGCAGCGTAAGTAGCACGGGGGAAGAGCAGTACTTC
clone size: .; J gene: TRBJ2-1; D gene: .; V gene: TRBV12-3/TRBV12-4; CDR3 protein: CEYPRPRRWQFF; CDR3 DNA: TGTGAGTACCCCCGACCCCGGCGGTGGCAGTTCTTC
clone size: few; J gene: TRBJ1-2; D gene: .; V gene: TRBV20-1; CDR3 protein: CSARDRDGPVNTF; CDR3 DNA: TGCAGTGCTAGAGATCGGGACGGCCCAGTCAACACCTTC
clone size: many; J gene: TRBJ1-2; D gene: .; V gene: TRBV20-1; CDR3 protein: CSARDGGNYGYTF; CDR3 DNA: TGCAGTGCTAGAGACGGTGGAAACTATGGCTACACCTTC
clone size: many; J gene: TRBJ2-5; D gene: TRBD2; V gene: TRBV29-1; CDR3 protein: CSVPQLAGEETQYF; CDR3 DNA: TGCAGCGTCCCTCAACTAGCGGGAGAGGAGACCCAGTACTTC
clone size: .; J gene: TRBJ1-5; D gene: .; V gene: TRBV28; CDR3 protein: CASSTKQWVEGQPQHF; CDR3 DNA: TGTGCCAGCAGCACCAAACAGTGGGTTGAAGGTCAGCCCCAGCATTTT
clone size: .; J gene: TRBJ1-2; D gene: .; V gene: TRBV29-1; CDR3 protein: CSVEDQKGSGGYTF; CDR3 DNA: TGCAGCGTTGAAGATCAGAAAGGGTCGGGTGGCTACACCTTC
clone size: few; J gene: TRBJ2-1; D gene: .; V gene: TRBV9; CDR3 protein: CASSVILDGEQFF; CDR3 DNA: TGTGCCAGCAGCGTGATACTGGACGGTGAGCAGTTCTTC
clone size: few; J gene: TRBJ2-1; D gene: .; V gene: TRBV11-2; CDR3 protein: CASSLSAGLADNEQFF; CDR3 DNA: TGTGCCAGCAGCTTATCCGCGGGACTGGCGGACAATGAGCAGTTCTTC